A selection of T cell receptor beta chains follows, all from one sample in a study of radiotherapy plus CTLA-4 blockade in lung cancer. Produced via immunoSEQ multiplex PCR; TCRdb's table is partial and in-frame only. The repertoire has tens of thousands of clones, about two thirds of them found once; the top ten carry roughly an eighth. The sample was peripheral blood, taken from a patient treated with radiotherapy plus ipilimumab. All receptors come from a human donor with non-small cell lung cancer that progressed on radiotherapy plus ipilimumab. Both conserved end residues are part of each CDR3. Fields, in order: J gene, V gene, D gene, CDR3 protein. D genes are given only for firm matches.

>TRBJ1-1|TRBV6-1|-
CASSEQGGTEAFF
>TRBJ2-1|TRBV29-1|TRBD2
CSVEGGINSYNEQFF
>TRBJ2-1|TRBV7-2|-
CASSLVAREQFF
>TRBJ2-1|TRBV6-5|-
CASSYSPYNEQFF
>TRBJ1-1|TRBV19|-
CASSLRLGAAFF
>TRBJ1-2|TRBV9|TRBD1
CASSPAYRGVGYTF
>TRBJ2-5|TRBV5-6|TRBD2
CASRPGLAGSETQYF
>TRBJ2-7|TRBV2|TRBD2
CASTSLGGTYEQYF
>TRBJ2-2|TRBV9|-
CASSPQGLFGAGELFF
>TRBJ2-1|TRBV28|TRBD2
CASESGHLGTSGGHSYNEQFF
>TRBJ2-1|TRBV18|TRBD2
CASSSGGAGINEQFF
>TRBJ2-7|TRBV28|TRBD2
CASSFSGTAEQYF